This TCR beta chain was identified during a study of cytomegalovirus exposure and HLA in healthy donors (dated by TCRdb to about 2017). In the study overall: An earlier analysis of some 600 of the donors reported about 260 Gb of sequence data and around 120 million unique TCR beta sequences obtained from 180 million or so T cells. Around 330 gigabases of sequencing data and around 85 million unique TCR sequences made up an early release that covered approximately 620 HLA-typed donors. The genetic ancestry cluster associated with self-reported Caucasian donors included around 76% of the roughly 390 genotyped donors. The study aimed to test whether cataloging public T cell receptors could reveal signatures of past pathogen exposure. The study profiled the T cell repertoires of 666 subjects by immunosequencing and related them to cytomegalovirus serostatus. Besides the first cohort of 550 to 750 subjects, a separate validation cohort made up of roughly 120 different subjects was used. The study combined high-throughput TCR immunosequencing, statistical association of individual TCRs with disease status, and machine learning to predict cytomegalovirus infection status. A later analysis re-examined previously published TCR beta repertoires from roughly 650 donors and added high-resolution HLA genotyping to investigate patterns of TCR occurrence. Rather than drawing on any new phenotypic data, the later analysis identified candidate immune exposures from TCR beta sequences and the way those sequences occurred across donors. An earlier analysis of 587 of the donors applied high-throughput TCR beta sequencing to assess whether each TCR beta V gene segment acted as functional or pseudogenic. Donor age, sex, ethnicity and CMV serostatus were compiled together with the repertoire data. In a later genetic analysis, genome-wide SNP genotypes for 398 of the 666 donors were used, and that subset was treated as a discovery cohort. All discovery cohort repertoires had been generated on a single sequencing platform. Both class I and class II loci were covered by HLA typing, at four-digit resolution. Typing coverage varied by locus: roughly 620-640 donors for A, B, C, DRB1 and DQB1; more than 500 for DQA1; nearly 610 for DPA1; approximately 470 for DPB1. About five DR-DQ haplotypes were treated as single units for association and clustering because of strong linkage in the cohort. On average, approximately 250,000 unique TCR beta nucleotide sequences were sequenced per donor among a few hundred genotyped donors of the cohort, with 15% to 20% of those sequences being non-productive. Here is what the overall study found, with its caveats: The cohort was sequenced for TCR beta chains only, and without alpha or paired-chain data the features that could be detected were limited. Linkage disequilibrium might explain the correlated functional status among segregating V segments, but an unknown experimental factor could not be ruled out. According to the authors, the approach could potentially be generalized to other disease states and immunological phenotypes. A later analysis associated 17,000 or so TCR beta sequences with specific HLA alleles at a false discovery rate of 0.05. A later analysis found that HLA-associated TCR beta chains were more clonally expanded and had lower generation probabilities than equally common non-associated chains. According to a later analysis, most CMV-associated TCR beta chains appeared to be HLA-restricted, and the HLA associations seemed to be driven largely by CMV exposure. Because counts were too low, approximately 15 rarely observed V segments, including chromosome 9 orphons, were excluded from the earlier analysis of some 590 of the donors. A further reported finding was that TCR beta sequences accurately predicted the HLA-A and HLA-B alleles for most subjects in the first cohort. Some IMGT-functional V segments, including TRBV6-2 and TRBV6-3, could not be told apart with the 87-base-pair reads, so those segments were excluded. Assigning TCR associations to individual alleles was difficult when HLA alleles, especially DR and DQ, strongly co-occurred. Broadly in line with IMGT annotations, most TCR beta V segments showed up in productive rearrangements about 87% or about 30% of the time in an earlier analysis of some 590 of the donors. In the study, approximately 160 TCR beta chains were listed as associated with cytomegalovirus. Compared with the roughly 670-donor mean, donors in an Asian-associated ancestry cluster had fewer N-insertions in productive TCRs, according to a later genetic analysis. Sequencing depth was assumed to be roughly uniform across donors in the presence/absence analyses, though that assumption may not hold. Because some donors lacked HLA typing at each locus, the association tests relied only on the typed subset. Most TCR sequences were observed very rarely across donors, whereas some public TCRs were present in many individuals. In vitro tests confirmed that a few of the cytomegalovirus-associated TCR beta chains recognize cytomegalovirus antigens. The classifier was reported to diagnose cytomegalovirus status with high specificity and sensitivity in both the original and validation cohorts. A later genetic analysis associated a missense DCLRE1C variant with V-gene and J-gene trimming of TCR beta chains, and an independent cohort replicated the association. For the cohort, immune exposure information was limited to CMV serostatus. In a later analysis, several top co-occurrence clusters were reported to appear linked to parvovirus B19, influenza, CMV and Epstein-Barr virus. A later analysis found that TCR association rates varied across HLA loci, with DRB1 alleles showing the most associated TCRs and HLA-C alleles the fewest. A cluster of highly shared sequence variants was judged likely to be a technical artifact of the sequencing pipeline.

Including cysteine and phenylalanine, the CDR3 has 14 amino acids. Only CDR3 DNA is held: 42 bases, read in frame from base 1. Clipping removes 7 bases from V and 9 bases from J, with 6 as the unmatched junction base count. The CDR1 and CDR2 encoded by the germline V gene are WSHSY and SAAADI. The cohort was made up of approximately 670 healthy bone marrow donors. At the time of sampling, every cohort member was nominally healthy, though immune exposures that went unrecorded were likely present. The donor was CMV seropositive and was included in the group of about 290 seropositive cohort members. A peripheral blood sample was collected from each donor, and TCR beta sequencing was performed on peripheral blood mononuclear cells. Genomic DNA extraction from the blood cell samples was performed with the Qiagen DNeasy Blood Extraction Kit. Comments on this clone: The antigen it binds to is not known.

Libraries were built with the immunoSEQ multiplex PCR assay. For the multiplex PCR, a mixture combining 60 forward primers for TCR Vbeta segments and 13 reverse primers for TCR Jbeta segments was used. A multiplex PCR assay on genomic DNA amplified the CDR3 region of rearranged TCR beta genes. Amplified TCR beta libraries were sequenced as 87-base-pair reads on the Illumina HiSeq System. In the paper's pipeline: Across the 666 repertoires, a later analysis counted 80 million or so unique TCR beta chains, some 11 million of which were shared by at least two donors. Raw reads were error-corrected and collapsed into unique sequences by a nearest-neighbor algorithm in which closely related sequences were merged to remove PCR and sequencing errors. V, D and J gene segments were assigned by aligning CDR3 sequences to IMGT reference sequences. For a sequence to be retained, a match of at least six nucleotides to both a V gene segment and a J gene segment was required. A rearrangement was called productive if the CDR3 had no stop codons and remained in frame with V and J, and every other rearrangement was called non-productive. Following IMGT convention, CDR3 was defined as the stretch from the second conserved V-encoded cysteine up to the conserved J-encoded phenylalanine. In an earlier analysis of around 600 of the donors, sequences lacking an unambiguous match to a single V gene segment were excluded. An earlier analysis of about 600 of the donors called V segments functional above 56.7% productive rearrangements and segregating when the between-donor standard deviation exceeded 5%. A statistical classification framework was built for diagnosing cytomegalovirus status from the catalog of TCR beta chain sequences. A later analysis assigned V and J genes by comparing TCR nucleotide sequences with IMGT/GENE-DB human TR gene sequences. Using the TCRdist pipeline, a later analysis assigned CDR3 sequences along with most-parsimonious VDJ recombination scenarios. A later analysis defined each TCR beta chain by its CDR3 amino acid sequence plus V-gene family, and excluded reads lacking a unique V-gene family. In a later analysis, some 600 highly shared, low-generation-probability nucleotide sequences were removed to address suspected cross-contamination and a sequencing artifact. For each public chain, a later analysis derived a clonal expansion index from normalized ranks of inferred template counts within each repertoire. A later analysis computed generation probabilities with a VDJ recombination model fitted to out-of-frame rearrangements, and checked the results against IGoR. In a later analysis, TCR-TCR, TCR-HLA and TCR-CMV co-occurrence was scored with hypergeometric tests, and a repertoire-size bias correction was applied to TCR pairs. False discovery rates were estimated in a later analysis by permuting HLA or CMV assignments 20 times. A later analysis grouped co-occurring TCRs with DBSCAN, adding TCRdist sequence similarity when clustering within HLA-allele-positive subsets. For co-occurrence clustering, repertoires with fewer than 30,000 or more than 120,000 public chains were excluded, along with four to six repertoires with anomalous nucleotide sharing. TCRdb took over this immuneACCESS table, retaining in-frame rearrangements with V and J assigned. Such tables are incomplete; in checked studies, under half of the missing clones stem from an unresolved V gene, and the remainder is unexplained. That table gives V, J and clone size, and the DNA gave D and trimming. The sample has around 75,000 clones on record. Approximately 15% of the sample comes from the top ten.

The sequenced sample was PBMCs. This clonotype originated in a man aged 45-65 years in good health and CMV-seropositive. The sequence is built from TRBV10-2 and TRBJ1-6, with 10 bases in between that match TRBD1. The nucleotide sequence reads TGCGCCAGCACTCCAGACAGGGGGCTTTCACCCCTCCACTTT. The encoded protein is CASTPDRGLSPLHF.